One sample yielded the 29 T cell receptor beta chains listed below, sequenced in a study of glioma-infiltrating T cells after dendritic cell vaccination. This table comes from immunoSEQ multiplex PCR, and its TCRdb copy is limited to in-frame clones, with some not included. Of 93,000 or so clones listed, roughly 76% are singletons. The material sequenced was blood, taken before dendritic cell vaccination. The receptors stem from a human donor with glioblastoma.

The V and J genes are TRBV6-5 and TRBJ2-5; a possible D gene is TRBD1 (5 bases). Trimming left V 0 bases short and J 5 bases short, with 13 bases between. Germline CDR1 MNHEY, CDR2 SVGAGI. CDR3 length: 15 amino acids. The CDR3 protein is CASSYSAGRFETQYF. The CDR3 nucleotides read TGTGCCAGCAGTTACTCGGCAGGGCGGTTCGAGACCCAGTACTTC.

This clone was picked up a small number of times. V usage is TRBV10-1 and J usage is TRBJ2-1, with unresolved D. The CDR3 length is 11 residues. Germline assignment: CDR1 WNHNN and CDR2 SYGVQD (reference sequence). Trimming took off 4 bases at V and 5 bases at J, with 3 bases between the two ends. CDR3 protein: CASSGDNEQFF. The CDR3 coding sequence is TGCGCCAGCAGTGGAGACAATGAGCAGTTCTTC.

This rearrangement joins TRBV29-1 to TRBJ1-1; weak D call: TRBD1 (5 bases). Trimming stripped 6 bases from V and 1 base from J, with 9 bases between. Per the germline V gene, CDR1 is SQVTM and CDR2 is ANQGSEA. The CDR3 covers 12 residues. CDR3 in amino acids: CSVLGGNTEAFF. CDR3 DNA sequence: TGCAGCGTACTCGGGGGGAACACTGAAGCTTTCTTT.

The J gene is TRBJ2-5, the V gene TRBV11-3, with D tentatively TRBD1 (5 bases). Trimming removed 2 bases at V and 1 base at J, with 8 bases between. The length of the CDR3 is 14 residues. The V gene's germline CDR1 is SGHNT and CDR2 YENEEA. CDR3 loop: CASSLRQIQETQYF. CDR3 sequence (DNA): TGTGCCAGCAGCTTAAGACAGATCCAAGAGACCCAGTACTTC.

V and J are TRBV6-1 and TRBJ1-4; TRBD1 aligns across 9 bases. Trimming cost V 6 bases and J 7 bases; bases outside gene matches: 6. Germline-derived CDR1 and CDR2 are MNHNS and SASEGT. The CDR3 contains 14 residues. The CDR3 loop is CASRPTGGIEKLFF. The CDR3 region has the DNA TGTGCCAGCAGACCGACAGGGGGGATTGAAAAACTGTTTTTT.

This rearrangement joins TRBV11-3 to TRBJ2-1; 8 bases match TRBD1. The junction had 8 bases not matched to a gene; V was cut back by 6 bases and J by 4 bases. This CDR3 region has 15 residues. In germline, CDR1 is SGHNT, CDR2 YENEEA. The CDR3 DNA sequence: TGTGCCAGCAGACCACAGGGGGGATCTTACAATGAGCAGTTCTTC. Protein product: CASRPQGGSYNEQFF. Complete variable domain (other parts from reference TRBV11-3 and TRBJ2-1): EAGVVQSPRYKIIEKKQPVAFWCNPISGHNTLYWYLQNLGQGPELLIRYENEEAVDDSQLPKDRFSAERLKGVDSTLKIQPAELGDSAVYLCASRPQGGSYNEQFFGPGTRLTVL.

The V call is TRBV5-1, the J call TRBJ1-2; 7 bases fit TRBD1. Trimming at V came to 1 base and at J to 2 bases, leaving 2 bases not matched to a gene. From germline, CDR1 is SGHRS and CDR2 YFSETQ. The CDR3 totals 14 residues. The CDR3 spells CASSLTGANYGYTF. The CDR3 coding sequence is TGCGCCAGCAGCTTGACAGGGGCAAACTATGGCTACACCTTC.

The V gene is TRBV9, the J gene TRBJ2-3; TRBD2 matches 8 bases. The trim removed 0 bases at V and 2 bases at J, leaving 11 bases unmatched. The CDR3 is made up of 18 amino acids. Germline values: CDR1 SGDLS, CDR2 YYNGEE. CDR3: CASSVDASGPTITDTQYF. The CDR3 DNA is TGTGCCAGCAGCGTAGATGCTAGCGGGCCTACGATCACAGATACGCAGTATTTT.

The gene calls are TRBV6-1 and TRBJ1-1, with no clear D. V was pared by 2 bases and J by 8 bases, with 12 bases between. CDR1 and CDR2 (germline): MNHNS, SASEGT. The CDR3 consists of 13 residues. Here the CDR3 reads CASSELVVTEAFF. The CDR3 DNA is TGTGCCAGCAGTGAATTAGTGGTGACAGAAGCTTTCTTT.

DNA for the CDR3: TGCGCCAGCAGCTTTGGGGGGACCTACGAGCAGTACTTC. This encodes CASSFGGTYEQYF. The chain combines TRBV5-1 with TRBJ2-7; D is possibly TRBD2 (6 bases). CDR3 length: 13 amino acids. The germline gives CDR1 SGHRS, CDR2 YFSETQ. V was shortened by 2 bases and J by 2 bases, with 8 bases between the two germline ends. Using reference TRBV5-1 and TRBJ2-7 for the parts outside the CDR3, the full variable domain is KAGVTQTPRYLIKTRGQQVTLSCSPISGHRSVSWYQQTPGQGLQFLFEYFSETQRNKGNFPGRFSGRQFSNSRSEMNVSTLELGDSALYLCASSFGGTYEQYFGPGTRLTVT.

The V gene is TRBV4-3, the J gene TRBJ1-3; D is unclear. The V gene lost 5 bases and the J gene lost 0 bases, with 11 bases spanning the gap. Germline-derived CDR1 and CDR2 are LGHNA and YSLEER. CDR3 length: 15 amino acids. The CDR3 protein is CASSWARDSGNTIYF. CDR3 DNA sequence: TGCGCCAGCAGCTGGGCACGGGACTCTGGAAACACCATATATTTT.

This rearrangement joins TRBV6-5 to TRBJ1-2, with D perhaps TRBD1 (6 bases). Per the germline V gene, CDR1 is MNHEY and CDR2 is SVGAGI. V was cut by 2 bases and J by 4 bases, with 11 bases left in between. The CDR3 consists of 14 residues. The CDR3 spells CASSYGRGSYGYTF. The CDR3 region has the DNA TGTGCCAGCAGTTACGGGAGGGGGAGCTATGGCTACACCTTC.

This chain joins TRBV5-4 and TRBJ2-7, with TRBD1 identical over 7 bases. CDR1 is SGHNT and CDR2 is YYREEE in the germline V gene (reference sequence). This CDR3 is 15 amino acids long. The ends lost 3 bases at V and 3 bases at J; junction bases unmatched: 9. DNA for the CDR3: TGTGCCAGCAGCTCGGGACAGCAAATGATCTACGAGCAGTACTTC. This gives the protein CASSSGQQMIYEQYF.

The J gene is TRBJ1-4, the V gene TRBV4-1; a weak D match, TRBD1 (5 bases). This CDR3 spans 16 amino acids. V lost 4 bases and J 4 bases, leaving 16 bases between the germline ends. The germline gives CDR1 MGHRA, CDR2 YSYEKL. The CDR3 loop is CASSPTTDSDNEKLFF. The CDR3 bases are TGCGCCAGCAGCCCCACAACTGACAGCGATAATGAAAAACTGTTTTTT.

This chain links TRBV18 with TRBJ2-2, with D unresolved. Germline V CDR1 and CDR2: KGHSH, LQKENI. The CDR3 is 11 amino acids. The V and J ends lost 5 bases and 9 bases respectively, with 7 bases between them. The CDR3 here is CASSSNWELFF. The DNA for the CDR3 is TGTGCCAGCTCATCTAATTGGGAGCTGTTTTTT.

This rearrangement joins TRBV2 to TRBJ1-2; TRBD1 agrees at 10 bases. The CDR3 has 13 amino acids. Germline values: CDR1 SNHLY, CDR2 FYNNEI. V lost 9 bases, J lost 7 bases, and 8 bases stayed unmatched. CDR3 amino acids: CARETGGSSGYTF. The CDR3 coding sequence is TGTGCCAGAGAGACAGGGGGCTCTTCTGGCTACACCTTC.

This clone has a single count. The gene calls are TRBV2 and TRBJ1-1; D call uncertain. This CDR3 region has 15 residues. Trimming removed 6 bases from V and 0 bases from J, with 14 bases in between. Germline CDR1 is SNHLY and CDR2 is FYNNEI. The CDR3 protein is CASSEIRELNTEAFF. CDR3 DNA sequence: TGTGCCAGCAGCGAAATCCGGGAGCTGAACACTGAAGCTTTCTTT.

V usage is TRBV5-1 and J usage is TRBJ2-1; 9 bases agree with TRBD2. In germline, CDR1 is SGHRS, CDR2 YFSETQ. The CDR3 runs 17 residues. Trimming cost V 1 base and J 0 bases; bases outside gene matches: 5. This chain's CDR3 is CASSLISGGSSYNEQFF. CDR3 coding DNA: TGCGCCAGCAGCTTGATTAGCGGGGGAAGCTCCTACAATGAGCAGTTCTTC. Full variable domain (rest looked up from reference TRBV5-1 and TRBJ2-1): KAGVTQTPRYLIKTRGQQVTLSCSPISGHRSVSWYQQTPGQGLQFLFEYFSETQRNKGNFPGRFSGRQFSNSRSEMNVSTLELGDSALYLCASSLISGGSSYNEQFFGPGTRLTVL.

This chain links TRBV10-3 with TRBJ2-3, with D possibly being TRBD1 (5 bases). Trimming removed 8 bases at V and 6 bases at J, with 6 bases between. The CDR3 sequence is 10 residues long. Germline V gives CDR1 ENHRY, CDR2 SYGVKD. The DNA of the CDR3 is TGTGCCATCGGGGCTGATACGCAGTATTTT. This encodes CAIGADTQYF.

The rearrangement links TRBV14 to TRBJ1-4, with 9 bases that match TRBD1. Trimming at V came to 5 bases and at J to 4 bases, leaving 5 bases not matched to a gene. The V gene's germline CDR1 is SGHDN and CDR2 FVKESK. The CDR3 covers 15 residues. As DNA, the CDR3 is TGTGCCAGCAGCGATAGACAGGGGGTTAATGAAAAACTGTTTTTT. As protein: CASSDRQGVNEKLFF.

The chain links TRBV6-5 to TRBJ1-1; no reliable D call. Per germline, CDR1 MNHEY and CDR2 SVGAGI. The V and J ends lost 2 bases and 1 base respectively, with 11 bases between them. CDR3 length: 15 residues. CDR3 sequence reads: CASSYGRRWNTEAFF. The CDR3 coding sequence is TGTGCCAGCAGTTACGGGCGTCGATGGAACACTGAAGCTTTCTTT.

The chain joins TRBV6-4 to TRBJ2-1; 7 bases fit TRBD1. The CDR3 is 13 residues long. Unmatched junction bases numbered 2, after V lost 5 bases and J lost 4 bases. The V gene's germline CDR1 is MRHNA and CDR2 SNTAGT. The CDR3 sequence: CASSRDSYNEQFF. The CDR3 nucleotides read TGTGCCAGCAGTCGGGACAGTTACAATGAGCAGTTCTTC.

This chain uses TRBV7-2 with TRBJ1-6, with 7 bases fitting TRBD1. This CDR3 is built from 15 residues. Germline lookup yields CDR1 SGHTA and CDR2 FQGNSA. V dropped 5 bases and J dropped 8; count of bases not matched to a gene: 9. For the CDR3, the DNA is TGTGCCAGCAGCCAGGAAGGGGGCGCGGATTCACCCCTCCACTTT. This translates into CASSQEGGADSPLHF.

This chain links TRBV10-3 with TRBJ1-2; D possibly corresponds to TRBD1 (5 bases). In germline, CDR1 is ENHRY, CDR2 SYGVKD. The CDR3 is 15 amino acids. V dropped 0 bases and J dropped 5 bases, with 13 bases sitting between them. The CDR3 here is CAISESSQGVYGYTF. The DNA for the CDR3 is TGTGCCATCAGTGAGTCCTCCCAGGGCGTATATGGCTACACCTTC.

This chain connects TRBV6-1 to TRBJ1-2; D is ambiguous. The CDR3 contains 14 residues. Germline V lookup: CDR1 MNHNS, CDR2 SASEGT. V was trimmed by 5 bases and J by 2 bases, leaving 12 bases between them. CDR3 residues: CASSTRVPNYGYTF. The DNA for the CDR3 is TGTGCCAGCAGTACCCGGGTCCCGAACTATGGCTACACCTTC.

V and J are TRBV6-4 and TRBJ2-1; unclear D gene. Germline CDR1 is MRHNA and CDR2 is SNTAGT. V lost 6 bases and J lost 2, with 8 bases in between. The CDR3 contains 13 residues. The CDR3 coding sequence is TGTGCCAGCAGCGCCGAGGCCTACAATGAGCAGTTCTTC. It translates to CASSAEAYNEQFF.

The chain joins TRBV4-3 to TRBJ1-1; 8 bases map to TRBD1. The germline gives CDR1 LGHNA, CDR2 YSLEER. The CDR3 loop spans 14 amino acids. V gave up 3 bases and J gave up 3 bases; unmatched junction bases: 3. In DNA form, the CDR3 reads TGCGCCAGCAGCCAGGACAGGGCTCACACTGAAGCTTTCTTT. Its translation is CASSQDRAHTEAFF.

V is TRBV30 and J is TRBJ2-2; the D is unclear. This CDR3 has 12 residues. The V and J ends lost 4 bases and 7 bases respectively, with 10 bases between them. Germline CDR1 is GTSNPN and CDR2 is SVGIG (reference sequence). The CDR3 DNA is TGTGCCTGGACACCGATCGGCGGGGAGCTGTTTTTT. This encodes CAWTPIGGELFF.

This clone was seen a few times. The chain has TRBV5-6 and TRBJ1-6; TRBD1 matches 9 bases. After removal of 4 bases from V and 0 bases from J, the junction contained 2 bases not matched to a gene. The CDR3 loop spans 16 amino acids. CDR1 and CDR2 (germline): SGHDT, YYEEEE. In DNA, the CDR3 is TGTGCCAGCAGCCGGGGACAGGGCTCCTATAATTCACCCCTCCACTTT. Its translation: CASSRGQGSYNSPLHF.